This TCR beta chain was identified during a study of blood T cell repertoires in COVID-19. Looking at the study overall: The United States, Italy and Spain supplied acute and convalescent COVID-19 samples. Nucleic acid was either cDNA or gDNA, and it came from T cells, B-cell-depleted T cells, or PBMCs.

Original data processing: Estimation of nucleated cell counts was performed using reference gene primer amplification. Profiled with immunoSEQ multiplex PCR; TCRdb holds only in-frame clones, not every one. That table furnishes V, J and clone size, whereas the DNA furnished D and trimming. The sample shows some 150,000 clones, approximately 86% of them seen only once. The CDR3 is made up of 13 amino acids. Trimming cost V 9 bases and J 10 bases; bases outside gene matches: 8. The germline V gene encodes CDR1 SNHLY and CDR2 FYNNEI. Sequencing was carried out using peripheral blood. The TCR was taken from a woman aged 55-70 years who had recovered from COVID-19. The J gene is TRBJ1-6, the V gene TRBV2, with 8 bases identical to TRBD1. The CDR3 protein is CARRTGPISPLHF. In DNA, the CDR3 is TGTGCCAGACGGACAGGGCCCATATCACCCCTCCACTTT. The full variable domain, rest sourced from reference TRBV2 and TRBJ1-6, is EPEVTQTPSHQVTQMGQEVILRCVPISNHLYFYWYRQILGQKVEFLVSFYNNEISEKSEIFDDQFSVERPDGSNFTLKIRSTKLEDSAMYFCARRTGPISPLHFGNGTRLTVT.